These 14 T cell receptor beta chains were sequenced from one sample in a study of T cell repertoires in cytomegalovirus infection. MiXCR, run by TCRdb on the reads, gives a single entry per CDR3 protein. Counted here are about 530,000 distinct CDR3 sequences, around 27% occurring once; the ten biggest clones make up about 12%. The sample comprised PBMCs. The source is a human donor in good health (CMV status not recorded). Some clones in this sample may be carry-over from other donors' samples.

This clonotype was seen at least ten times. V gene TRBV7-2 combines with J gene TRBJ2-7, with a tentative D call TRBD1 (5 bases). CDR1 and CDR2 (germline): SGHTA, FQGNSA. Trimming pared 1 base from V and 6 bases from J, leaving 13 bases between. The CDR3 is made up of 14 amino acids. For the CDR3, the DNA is TGTGCCAGCAGCTTAGTTCAGGGCCTCGGCGAGCAGTACGTC. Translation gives CASSLVQGLGEQYV.

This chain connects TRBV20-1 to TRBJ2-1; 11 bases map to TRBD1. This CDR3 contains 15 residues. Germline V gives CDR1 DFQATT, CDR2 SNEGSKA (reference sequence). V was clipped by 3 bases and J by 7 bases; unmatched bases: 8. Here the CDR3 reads CSARAGTGGWNEQFF. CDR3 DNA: TGCAGTGCTAGGGCCGGGACAGGGGGTTGGAATGAGCAGTTCTTC.

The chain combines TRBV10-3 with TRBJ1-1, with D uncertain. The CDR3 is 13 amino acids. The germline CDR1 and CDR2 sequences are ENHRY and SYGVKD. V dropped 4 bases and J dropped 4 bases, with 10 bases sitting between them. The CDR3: CAISGRGGTEAFF. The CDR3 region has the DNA TGTGCCATCAGTGGTCGGGGTGGCACTGAAGCTTTCTTT.

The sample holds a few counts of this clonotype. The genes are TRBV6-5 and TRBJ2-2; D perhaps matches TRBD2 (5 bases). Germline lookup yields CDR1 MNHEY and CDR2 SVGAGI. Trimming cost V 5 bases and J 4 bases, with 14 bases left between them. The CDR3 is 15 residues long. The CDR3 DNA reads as TGTGCCAGCAGTCCCAGGATGGGGAGCACCGGGGAGCTGTTTTTT. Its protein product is CASSPRMGSTGELFF.

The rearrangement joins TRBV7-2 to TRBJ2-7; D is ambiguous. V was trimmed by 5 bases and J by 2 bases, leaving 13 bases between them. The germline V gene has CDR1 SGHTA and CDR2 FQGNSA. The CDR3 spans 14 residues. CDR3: CASSLAGVTYEQYV. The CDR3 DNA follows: TGTGCCAGCAGCCTCGCAGGCGTAACCTACGAGCAGTACGTC.

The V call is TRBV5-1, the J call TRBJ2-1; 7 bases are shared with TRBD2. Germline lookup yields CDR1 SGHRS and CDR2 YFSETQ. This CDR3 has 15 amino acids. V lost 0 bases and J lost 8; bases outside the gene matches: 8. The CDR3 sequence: CASSLVAGAVDEQFF. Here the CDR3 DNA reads TGCGCCAGCAGCTTGGTTGCGGGAGCGGTGGATGAGCAGTTCTTC.

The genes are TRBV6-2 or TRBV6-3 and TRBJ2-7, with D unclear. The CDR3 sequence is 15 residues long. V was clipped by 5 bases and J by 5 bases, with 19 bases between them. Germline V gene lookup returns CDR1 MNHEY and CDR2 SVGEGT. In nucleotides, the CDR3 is TGTGCCAGCAGTCCGTACATCGACAAGTTTAACGAGCAGTACGTC. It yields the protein CASSPYIDKFNEQYV.

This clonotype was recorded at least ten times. CDR3 sequence (DNA): TGTGCCAGCAGCTTAAGGTCAGGGGGAGGAGGCAATGAGCAGTTCTTC. Translation gives CASSLRSGGGGNEQFF. The chain recombines TRBV7-2 with TRBJ2-1; TRBD1 is a possible D gene (7 bases). Germline lookup yields CDR1 SGHTA and CDR2 FQGNSA. The germline V and J ends were trimmed by 2 bases and 6 bases, with 17 bases remaining between them. The CDR3 has 16 amino acids. Full variable domain (remainder filled in from reference TRBV7-2 and TRBJ2-1): GAGVSQSPSNKVTEKGKDVELRCDPISGHTALYWYRQSLGQGLEFLIYFQGNSAPDKSGLPSDRFSAERTGGSVSTLTIQRTQQEDSAVYLCASSLRSGGGGNEQFFGPGTRLTVL.

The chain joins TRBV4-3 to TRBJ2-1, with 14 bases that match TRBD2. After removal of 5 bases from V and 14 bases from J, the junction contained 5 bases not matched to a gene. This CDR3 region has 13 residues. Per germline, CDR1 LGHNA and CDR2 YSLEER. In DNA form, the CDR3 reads TGCGCCAGCAGCACGGGACTAGCGGGAGAGAAGTTCTTC. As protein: CASSTGLAGEKFF.

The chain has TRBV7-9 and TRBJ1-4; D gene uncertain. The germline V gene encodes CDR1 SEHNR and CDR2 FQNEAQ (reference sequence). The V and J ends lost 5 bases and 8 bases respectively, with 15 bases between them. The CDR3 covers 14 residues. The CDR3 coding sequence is TGTGCCAGCAGCCCCACCTCGGAAGGAGAAAAACTGTTTTTT. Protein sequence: CASSPTSEGEKLFF.

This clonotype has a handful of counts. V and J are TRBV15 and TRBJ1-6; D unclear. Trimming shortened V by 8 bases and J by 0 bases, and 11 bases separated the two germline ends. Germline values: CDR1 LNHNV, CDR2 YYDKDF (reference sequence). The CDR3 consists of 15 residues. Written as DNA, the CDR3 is TGTGCCACCCGAAGATTCAGCTCCTATAATTCACCCCTCCACTTT. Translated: CATRRFSSYNSPLHF.

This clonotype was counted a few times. The CDR3 protein is CATSRTVVGPQHF. Here the CDR3 DNA reads TGTGCCACCAGCCGGACGGTTGTTGGGCCCCAGCATTTT. The V gene is TRBV24-1, the J gene TRBJ1-5, with no clear D. The CDR3 runs to 13 residues. Trimming removed 7 bases at V and 9 bases at J, with 15 bases between. Germline CDR1 reads KGHDR; CDR2 reads SFDVKD.

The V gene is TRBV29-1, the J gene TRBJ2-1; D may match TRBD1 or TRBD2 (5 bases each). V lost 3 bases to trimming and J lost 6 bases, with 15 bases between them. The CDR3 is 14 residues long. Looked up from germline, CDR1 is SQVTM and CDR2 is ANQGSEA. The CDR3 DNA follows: TGCAGCGTTGATTCTCGACCGAGGGGCAATGAGCAGTTCTTC. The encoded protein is CSVDSRPRGNEQFF.

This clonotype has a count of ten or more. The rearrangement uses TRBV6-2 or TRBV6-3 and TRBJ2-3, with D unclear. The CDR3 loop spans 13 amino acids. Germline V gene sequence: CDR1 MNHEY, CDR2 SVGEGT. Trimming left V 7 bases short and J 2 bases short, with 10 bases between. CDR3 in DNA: TGTGCCAGCAATCAAAGGTCCACAGATACGCAGTATTTT. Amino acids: CASNQRSTDTQYF.